The 30 T cell receptor beta chains listed next were all sequenced from one sample in a study of CD8 T cells in ankylosing spondylitis. TCRdb analysed the 5' RACE reads with MiXCR anew, one entry per CDR3 protein. Of fewer than 250,000 distinct CDR3 sequences listed, roughly a third were seen once; the top ten hold around 4.5%. The sequenced sample was blood, either unsorted or a sorted T cell fraction (not recorded which). These receptors all stem from a male donor with ankylosing spondylitis or in good health (not recorded which).

V is TRBV27 and J is TRBJ1-1; 10 nucleotides match TRBD1. The CDR3 sequence is 15 residues long. Germline V lookup: CDR1 MNHEY, CDR2 SMNVEV (reference sequence). Trimming removed 8 bases from V and 1 base from J; junction bases left unmatched: 7. The CDR3 region is CASSGTGDSNTEAFF. The CDR3 bases are TGTGCCAGCTCGGGGACAGGGGATTCGAACACTGAAGCTTTCTTT.

This clonotype was found a few times. The gene calls are TRBV29-1 and TRBJ2-1; 10 nucleotides line up with TRBD1. Germline trimming cut 5 bases from V and 9 bases from J; bases unmatched to any gene: 7. The length of the CDR3 is 13 residues. CDR1 is SQVTM and CDR2 is ANQGSEA in the germline V gene. CDR3 sequence (DNA): TGCAGCGTTTTCCGGACAGGGGGAGGTGAGCAGTTCTTC. This sequence encodes CSVFRTGGGEQFF.

The rearrangement uses TRBV12-3 or TRBV12-4 and TRBJ1-4; 9 bases are shared with TRBD1. Germline trimming cut 5 bases from V and 13 bases from J; bases unmatched to any gene: 11. CDR3 size: 14 residues. The CDR3 loop is CASSVTGGAGLLFF. As DNA, the CDR3 is TGTGCCAGCAGTGTCACAGGGGGCGCGGGCTTACTGTTTTTT.

This chain uses TRBV4-1 with TRBJ2-3; D ambiguous. The CDR3 contains 15 residues. V dropped 0 bases and J dropped 2 bases, with 9 bases sitting between them. Per the germline V gene, CDR1 is MGHRA and CDR2 is YSYEKL. The CDR3 nucleotides read TGCGCCAGCAGCCAAGACGACCAGTACACAGATACGCAGTATTTT. It yields the protein CASSQDDQYTDTQYF.

The V and J genes are TRBV27 and TRBJ2-7, with 7 positions matching TRBD2. Losses at the gene ends were 4 bases for V and 3 bases for J; bases not matched to a gene: 3. Germline CDR1 MNHEY, CDR2 SMNVEV (reference sequence). The CDR3 covers 13 residues. CDR3 sequence (DNA): TGTGCCAGCAGTTGGGGGGGGGTCTACGAGCAGTACTTC. This sequence encodes CASSWGGVYEQYF.

This CDR3 is CASSSSGDSSSRDTQYF. The CDR3 region has the DNA TGCGCCAGCAGCTCATCGGGAGATTCGTCTTCCCGGGATACGCAGTATTTT. The gene calls are TRBV5-1 and TRBJ2-3; perhaps TRBD2 as D (6 bases). This CDR3 is 17 amino acids long. V was trimmed by 3 bases and J by 6 bases, leaving 23 bases between them. The V gene's germline CDR1 is SGHRS and CDR2 YFSETQ.

This clonotype has just a few counts. The chain joins TRBV29-1 to TRBJ2-7; the match to TRBD1 covers 10 bases. CDR1 is SQVTM, CDR2 ANQGSEA, per germline. J was trimmed by 5 bases and V by 6 bases; bases with no gene match: 7. The CDR3 is made up of 13 amino acids. The CDR3 here is CSVETGGVDEQYF. CDR3 bases: TGCAGCGTGGAGACAGGGGGCGTCGACGAGCAGTACTTC.

The count of this clonotype is one. The J gene is TRBJ2-7, the V gene TRBV12-3 or TRBV12-4; the D is unclear. This CDR3 is built from 14 residues. The ends were cut back, 3 bases at V and 7 bases at J, with 16 bases in the middle. The CDR3 region is CASSFPLSGDEQYF. The CDR3 nucleotides read TGTGCCAGCAGTTTTCCCCTCAGTGGTGATGAGCAGTACTTC.

This clonotype was counted a few times. This chain joins TRBV5-1 and TRBJ2-3; TRBD2 agrees at 12 bases. The CDR3 spans 17 residues. V dropped 3 bases and J dropped 5; count of bases not matched to a gene: 10. Germline values: CDR1 SGHRS, CDR2 YFSETQ. The CDR3 nucleotides are TGCGCCAGCAGCTCGGGACTAGCGGGTACGGGGGGAGATACGCAGTATTTT. Translating it yields CASSSGLAGTGGDTQYF.

The rearrangement uses TRBV7-2 and TRBJ1-2; D is perhaps TRBD1 (5 bases). Per the germline V gene, CDR1 is SGHTA and CDR2 is FQGNSA. The CDR3 totals 14 residues. V was cut by 5 bases and J by 4 bases, with 14 bases left in between. The CDR3 DNA reads as TGTGCCAGCAGCGAACCCGACAGAAGCTATGGCTACACCTTC. Its translation: CASSEPDRSYGYTF.

The chain couples TRBV20-1 to TRBJ2-5; possible D gene TRBD1, 6 bases. Trimming removed 5 bases at V and 4 bases at J, with 14 bases between. There are 13 residues in the CDR3. The germline gives CDR1 DFQATT, CDR2 SNEGSKA (reference sequence). CDR3 residues: CSAPRQAVETQYF. CDR3 in DNA: TGCAGTGCTCCCAGACAGGCGGTAGAGACCCAGTACTTC.

The chain employs TRBV12-3 or TRBV12-4 and TRBJ2-7; TRBD2 agrees at 13 bases. The CDR3 covers 14 residues. Germline trimming cut 5 bases from V and 5 bases from J; bases unmatched to any gene: 3. The chain's CDR3 is CASSPGLAGDEQYF. DNA of the CDR3: TGTGCCAGCAGTCCAGGACTAGCGGGGGACGAGCAGTACTTC.

This clonotype has only a few counts. The V gene is TRBV20-1, the J gene TRBJ2-1; weak D call: TRBD2 (7 bases). Per germline, CDR1 DFQATT and CDR2 SNEGSKA (reference sequence). The germline V and J ends were trimmed by 6 bases and 6 bases, with 18 bases remaining between them. This CDR3 region has 14 residues. In DNA form, the CDR3 reads TGCAGTGCCAAGGGGGGGGGCCTCGGCAATGAGCAGTTCTTC. Translation gives CSAKGGGLGNEQFF.

This clonotype has just a few counts. This chain joins TRBV29-1 and TRBJ1-2; no clear D gene. Germline CDR1 SQVTM, CDR2 ANQGSEA. The V end lost 7 bases, the J end lost 4 bases, and 19 bases lay between the germline ends. The CDR3 covers 14 residues. Here the CDR3 DNA reads TGCAGCGGGTCCGACGGGTCCGCCTTCTATGGCTACACCTTC. Translation gives CSGSDGSAFYGYTF.

This clonotype was recorded a few times. This chain links TRBV4-1 with TRBJ2-3, with D uncertain. Trimming took 0 bases from V and 0 from J, leaving 4 bases between them. Germline V gene lookup returns CDR1 MGHRA and CDR2 YSYEKL. CDR3 length: 14 amino acids. Here the CDR3 DNA reads TGCGCCAGCAGCCAAGACGCCAGCACAGATACGCAGTATTTT. Translation gives CASSQDASTDTQYF.

CDR3 region: CSVEGGASASSYNEQFF. The CDR3 DNA reads TGCAGCGTTGAAGGGGGGGCTAGCGCAAGCTCCTACAATGAGCAGTTCTTC. The V call is TRBV29-1, the J call TRBJ2-1; possibly TRBD1 or TRBD2 for D (6 bases each). Germline lookup yields CDR1 SQVTM and CDR2 ANQGSEA. The CDR3 is made up of 17 amino acids. Deletions cut 1 base from V and 0 bases from J, with 16 bases between.

The chain is built from TRBV24-1 and TRBJ2-1; 10 nucleotides agree with TRBD1. This CDR3 spans 15 amino acids. V dropped 9 bases and J dropped 4; count of bases not matched to a gene: 8. The V gene's germline CDR1 is KGHDR and CDR2 SFDVKD. The CDR3 spells CATRRGTGDYNEQFF. The CDR3 nucleotides read TGTGCCACCCGACGGGGGACAGGGGATTACAATGAGCAGTTCTTC.

The rearrangement links TRBV29-1 to TRBJ2-5, with 8 bases lining up with TRBD1. The V gene end was trimmed by 6 bases and the J gene end by 5 bases; junction bases not matched to a gene: 8. The CDR3 has 13 amino acids. The V gene's germline CDR1 is SQVTM and CDR2 ANQGSEA. Written as DNA, the CDR3 is TGCAGCGTGTGGACAGGGATCCGGGAGACCCAGTACTTC. Protein: CSVWTGIRETQYF.

This clonotype was counted only a few times. The chain has TRBV12-3 or TRBV12-4 and TRBJ1-1; a possible D gene is TRBD1 (6 bases). This CDR3 is built from 16 residues. Between the trimmed V and J ends, which lost 3 bases and 1 base, there was a span of 15 bases. This CDR3 is CASSLMRVTGNTEAFF. The CDR3 DNA reads TGTGCCAGCAGTTTGATGAGGGTGACAGGGAACACTGAAGCTTTCTTT.

This clonotype turned up a few times. The V and J genes are TRBV20-1 and TRBJ1-1, with unresolved D. Looked up from germline, CDR1 is DFQATT and CDR2 is SNEGSKA (reference sequence). Trimming took off 1 base at V and 2 bases at J, with 11 bases between the two ends. The length of the CDR3 is 14 residues. CDR3 DNA: TGCAGTGCTAGAGCCAGACGGATAAACACTGAAGCTTTCTTT. As protein: CSARARRINTEAFF.

This chain joins TRBV7-2 and TRBJ1-2, with 8 bases identical to TRBD1. The germline V gene encodes CDR1 SGHTA and CDR2 FQGNSA. The CDR3 has 14 amino acids. V lost 3 bases, J lost 7 bases, and 7 bases stayed unmatched. CDR3 DNA: TGTGCCAGCAGCTTTATCCCAGGGGGCGCTGGCTACACCTTC. It encodes CASSFIPGGAGYTF.

This clonotype has just a few counts. The CDR3 nucleotides are TGCAGCGTTGACGCAGGCGGATACGAGCAGTACTTC. It is translated as CSVDAGGYEQYF. V gene TRBV29-1 combines with J gene TRBJ2-7; D remains unclear. Between the trimmed V and J ends, which lost 3 bases and 4 bases, there was a span of 10 bases. Germline CDR1 reads SQVTM; CDR2 reads ANQGSEA. This CDR3 contains 12 residues.

The DNA for the CDR3 is TGCGCCAGCAGCTCCGGGGGCCGCACAGATACGCAGTATTTT. Protein product: CASSSGGRTDTQYF. The V call is TRBV5-1, the J call TRBJ2-3; D is possibly TRBD1 or TRBD2 (6 bases each). The CDR3 loop spans 14 amino acids. The V gene lost 3 bases and the J gene lost 1 base, with 9 bases spanning the gap. CDR1 SGHRS and CDR2 YFSETQ come from the germline V gene. Variable domain in full (rest from reference TRBV5-1 and TRBJ2-3): KAGVTQTPRYLIKTRGQQVTLSCSPISGHRSVSWYQQTPGQGLQFLFEYFSETQRNKGNFPGRFSGRQFSNSRSEMNVSTLELGDSALYLCASSSGGRTDTQYFGPGTRLTVL.

This clonotype was found a few times. J is TRBJ2-7 and V is TRBV5-1; no clear D gene. This CDR3 comprises 14 residues. Germline loops: CDR1 SGHRS, CDR2 YFSETQ. V shed 4 bases and J shed 0 bases, with 11 bases lying between them. The CDR3 reads CASSPRSVSYEQYF. The CDR3 DNA sequence: TGCGCCAGCAGCCCCAGGTCGGTCTCCTACGAGCAGTACTTC.

This clonotype was observed a few times. The chain employs TRBV20-1 and TRBJ2-3, with a weak D call TRBD2 (5 bases). V was shortened by 3 bases and J by 4 bases, with 14 bases between the two germline ends. The CDR3 is 14 amino acids. The germline V gene encodes CDR1 DFQATT and CDR2 SNEGSKA (reference sequence). The DNA for the CDR3 is TGCAGTGCTAGGCCCCGGACTTACTCAGATACGCAGTATTTT. It translates to CSARPRTYSDTQYF.

V usage is TRBV20-1 and J usage is TRBJ2-3, with a weak D call TRBD1 (6 bases). Germline V CDR1 and CDR2: DFQATT, SNEGSKA (reference sequence). Trimming took off 7 bases at V and 5 bases at J, with 25 bases between the two ends. The CDR3 extends over 16 amino acids. The CDR3 nucleotides read TGCAGTGTTCTACTTCGACAGGCCATTCCCCAAGATACGCAGTATTTT. Protein product: CSVLLRQAIPQDTQYF.

The chain employs TRBV20-1 and TRBJ1-4, with unresolved D. V was cut by 5 bases and J by 3 bases, with 13 bases left in between. Germline loops: CDR1 DFQATT, CDR2 SNEGSKA (reference sequence). This CDR3 contains 14 residues. This chain's CDR3 is CSASNLGPNEKLFF. The CDR3 DNA sequence: TGCAGTGCTTCAAACCTAGGGCCTAATGAAAAACTGTTTTTT.

J is TRBJ2-7 and V is TRBV6-5; D unclear. Germline V gene sequence: CDR1 MNHEY, CDR2 SVGAGI. The CDR3 length is 12 residues. V lost 0 bases and J 7 bases, leaving 7 bases between the germline ends. As DNA, the CDR3 is TGTGCCAGCAGTTACTCCATTGGGGAGCAGTACTTC. Amino acids: CASSYSIGEQYF.

The rearrangement uses TRBV12-3 or TRBV12-4 and TRBJ2-5; D gene ambiguous. The CDR3 sequence is 13 residues long. V was trimmed by 1 base and J by 5 bases, leaving 8 bases between them. The CDR3 region has the DNA TGTGCCAGCAGTTTAGTAGTCGTGGAGACCCAGTACTTC. Translation gives CASSLVVVETQYF.

This chain connects TRBV7-9 to TRBJ2-7; D may be TRBD1 or TRBD2 (5 bases each). Trimming shortened V by 4 bases and J by 1 base, and 11 bases separated the two germline ends. Germline CDR1 is SEHNR and CDR2 is FQNEAQ (reference sequence). This CDR3 region has 14 residues. In nucleotides, the CDR3 is TGTGCCAGCAGCTCCGGGACGGCGTCCTACGAGCAGTACTTC. As protein: CASSSGTASYEQYF. Full variable domain (remainder filled in from reference TRBV7-9 and TRBJ2-7): DTGVSQNPRHKITKRGQNVTFRCDPISEHNRLYWYRQTLGQGPEFLTYFQNEAQLEKSRLLSDRFSAERPKGSFSTLEIQRTEQGDSAMYLCASSSGTASYEQYFGPGTRLTVT.